Included here is one T cell receptor beta chain sequence, with context. Its antigen remains unidentified. Per germline, CDR1 WNHNN and CDR2 SYGVQD (reference sequence). The V and J ends lost 6 bases and 1 base respectively, with 9 bases between them. CDR3 length equals 13 residues. Produced via immunoSEQ multiplex PCR; TCRdb's table is partial and in-frame only. The sample carries around 120,000 clones, approximately 89% recorded once. This entry is derived from a study of T cell responses to AZD1222 COVID-19 vaccine. As for the study in general: Pooled samples include second doses given at about 4 or 12 weeks. Study-level findings and limits: Sampled repertoires all dated from after the peak T cell response. Donor demographics were predominantly white British with a female majority; clonal diversity may be underestimated.

The sequence was obtained from an adult in good health. V is TRBV10-1 and J is TRBJ1-1; no reliable D call. This specimen consisted of peripheral blood, obtained on day 0 of AZD1222 vaccination. For the CDR3, the DNA is TGCGCCAGCAGCGACGAGAAGAACACTGAAGCTTTCTTT. It is translated as CASSDEKNTEAFF.